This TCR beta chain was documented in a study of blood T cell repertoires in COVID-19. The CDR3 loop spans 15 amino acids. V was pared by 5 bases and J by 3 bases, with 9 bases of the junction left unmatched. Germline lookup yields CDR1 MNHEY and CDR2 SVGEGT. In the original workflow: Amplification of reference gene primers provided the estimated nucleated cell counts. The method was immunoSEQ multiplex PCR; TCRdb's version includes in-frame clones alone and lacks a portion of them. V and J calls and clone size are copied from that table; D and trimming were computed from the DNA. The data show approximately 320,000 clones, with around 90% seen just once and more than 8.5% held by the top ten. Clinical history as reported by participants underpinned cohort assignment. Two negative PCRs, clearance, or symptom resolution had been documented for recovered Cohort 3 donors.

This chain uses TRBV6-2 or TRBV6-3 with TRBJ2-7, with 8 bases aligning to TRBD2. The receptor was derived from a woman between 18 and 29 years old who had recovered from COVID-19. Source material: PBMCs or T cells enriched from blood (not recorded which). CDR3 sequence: CASSDPGTSDYEQYF. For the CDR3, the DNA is TGTGCCAGCAGTGACCCCGGGACTAGTGACTACGAGCAGTACTTC.